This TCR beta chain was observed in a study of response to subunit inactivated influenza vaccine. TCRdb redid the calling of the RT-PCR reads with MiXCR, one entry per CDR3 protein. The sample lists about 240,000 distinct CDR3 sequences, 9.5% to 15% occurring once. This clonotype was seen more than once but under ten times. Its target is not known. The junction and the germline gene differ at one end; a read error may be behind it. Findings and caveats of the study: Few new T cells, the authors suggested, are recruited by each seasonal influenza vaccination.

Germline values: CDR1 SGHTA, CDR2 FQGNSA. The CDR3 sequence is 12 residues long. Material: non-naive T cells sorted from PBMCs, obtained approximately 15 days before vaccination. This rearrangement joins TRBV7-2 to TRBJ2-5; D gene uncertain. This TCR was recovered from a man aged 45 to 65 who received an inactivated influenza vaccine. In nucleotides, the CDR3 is TGTGCCAGCAGCTCTATACGGGCCATCCGGTGCTTC. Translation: CASSSIRAIRCF.